One and the same sample provided the 3 T cell receptor beta chains below, sequenced in a study of shared clonotypes between healthy human individuals. Data came from immunoSEQ multiplex PCR; TCRdb stores just in-frame clones and leaves some out. Among 2 million to 2.5 million clones listed, about 90% were seen once. Sequenced: naive CD4+ T cells from PBMCs. The sample's subset: CD45RA+ positively selected. The receptors were gathered from a man between 18 and 29 years old in good health. Some clones in this sample may be carry-over from other donors' samples.

This chain links TRBV7-9 with TRBJ1-1, with D possibly being TRBD1 (6 bases). Trimming shortened V by 3 bases and J by 5 bases, and 16 bases separated the two germline ends. Per the germline V gene, CDR1 is SEHNR and CDR2 is FQNEAQ (reference sequence). The CDR3 runs 15 residues. CDR3: CASSFPLPQGTEAFF. CDR3 nucleotides: TGTGCCAGCAGCTTTCCTCTCCCCCAGGGGACTGAAGCTTTCTTT.

Written as DNA, the CDR3 is TGCAGCTCCTATACGGTCAGCAACTACAATGAGCAGTTCTTC. Translation gives CSSYTVSNYNEQFF. The gene calls are TRBV29-1 and TRBJ2-1; D remains ambiguous. The ends were cut back, 8 bases at V and 3 bases at J, with 17 bases in the middle. This CDR3 has 14 amino acids. Germline CDR1 and CDR2: SQVTM and ANQGSEA.

J is TRBJ1-5 and V is TRBV19; 8 bases are shared with TRBD1. This CDR3 spans 15 amino acids. With 9 bases clipped from V and 4 bases from J, the junction kept 11 bases outside the gene matches. CDR1 and CDR2 (germline): LNHDA, SQIVND (reference sequence). CDR3 region: CASTIQDRGNQPQHF. CDR3 nucleotide sequence: TGTGCCAGCACCATCCAAGACAGGGGAAATCAGCCCCAGCATTTT. Together with reference TRBV19 and TRBJ1-5, the CDR3 gives the full variable domain: DGGITQSPKYLFRKEGQNVTLSCEQNLNHDAMYWYRQDPGQGLRLIYYSQIVNDFQKGDIAEGYSVSREKKESFPLTVTSAQKNPTAFYLCASTIQDRGNQPQHFGDGTRLSIL.